This T cell receptor (beta chain) appears in the sequencing data of a study of control samples from healthy donors and cancer patients. Some clones are missing from TCRdb's copy, which holds only in-frame ones; the method was immunoSEQ multiplex PCR. The sample records around 100,000 clones, 90% being singletons. This receptor was taken from a young woman in good health. The material sequenced was blood.

In DNA, the CDR3 is TGTGCCAGCAGGGATACAGGGGGAGCTAACTATGGCTACACCTTC. Protein sequence: CASRDTGGANYGYTF. The chain employs TRBV6-5 and TRBJ1-2; 8 bases match TRBD1. Germline values: CDR1 MNHEY, CDR2 SVGAGI. V gave up 6 bases and J gave up 0 bases; unmatched junction bases: 6. The CDR3 length is 15 residues.